The 16 T cell receptor beta chains listed next were all sequenced from one sample in a study of shared clonotypes between healthy human individuals (TCRdb year 2020). Library preparation employed the immunoSEQ multiplex PCR assay. The table was pulled from immuneACCESS by TCRdb, which kept in-frame rearrangements only. Such tables lose some clones; where checked, under half of the loss comes from unresolved V genes, and the rest has no known cause. Across this sample there are roughly 2.2 million clones, with roughly 93% seen only once. The top ten hold about 0.41% of the sample. Sequencing was carried out using naive CD4+ T cells from PBMCs. Sample cell subset or site, as interpreted from the label and publication: CD45RA+ positively selected. The receptors come from a man aged 18 to 30 in good health. Some clones in this sample may be carry-over from other donors' samples.

The J gene is TRBJ1-2, the V gene TRBV28; no clear D gene. Trimming took off 2 bases at V and 8 bases at J, with 18 bases between the two ends. Per germline, CDR1 MDHEN and CDR2 SYDVKM. This CDR3 is built from 15 residues. This CDR3 reads CASSLPGVRNWGYTF. The DNA of the CDR3 is TGTGCCAGCAGTTTACCCGGGGTCAGAAACTGGGGCTACACCTTC.

The rearrangement links TRBV29-1 to TRBJ2-1, with TRBD1 matching over 8 bases. The CDR3 loop spans 15 amino acids. CDR1 and CDR2 from the germline V gene are SQVTM and ANQGSEA. V dropped 2 bases and J dropped 3; count of bases not matched to a gene: 6. CDR3 bases: TGCAGCGTTGAAAAAGACAGGGGATACTACAATGAGCAGTTCTTC. Its translation is CSVEKDRGYYNEQFF.

The V gene is TRBV6-5, the J gene TRBJ1-3; D possibly corresponds to TRBD1 (5 bases). Germline loops: CDR1 MNHEY, CDR2 SVGAGI. The CDR3 spans 14 residues. The ends were cut back, 6 bases at V and 0 bases at J, with 9 bases in the middle. Here the CDR3 reads CASRRDFSGNTIYF. CDR3 in DNA: TGTGCCAGCAGGCGGGACTTCTCTGGAAACACCATATATTTT.

The chain recombines TRBV10-3 with TRBJ1-1; no firm D call. The CDR3 runs to 13 residues. Trimming stripped 4 bases from V and 1 base from J, with 7 bases between. Germline V lookup: CDR1 ENHRY, CDR2 SYGVKD. The CDR3 sequence is CAISAERNTEAFF. DNA for the CDR3: TGTGCCATCAGTGCCGAGCGGAACACTGAAGCTTTCTTT.

V is TRBV6-4 and J is TRBJ2-7, with D uncertain. There are 12 residues in the CDR3. CDR1 MRHNA and CDR2 SNTAGT come from the germline V gene. V was cut by 3 bases and J by 0 bases, with 3 bases left in between. CDR3 sequence: CASSEYSYEQYF. The CDR3 nucleotides read TGTGCCAGCAGTGAGTACTCCTACGAGCAGTACTTC.

The V call is TRBV7-9, the J call TRBJ2-7; 9 bases align to TRBD1. The CDR3 is 16 amino acids. J lost 2 bases, V lost 5 bases, and 10 bases had no gene match. Germline V CDR1 and CDR2: SEHNR, FQNEAQ (reference sequence). This CDR3 reads CASSRLMGQGTYEQYF. DNA of the CDR3: TGTGCCAGCAGCCGACTAATGGGACAGGGAACCTACGAGCAGTACTTC.

The rearrangement links TRBV4-3 to TRBJ2-1, with D possibly TRBD2 on 7 matching bases. V shed 1 base and J shed 4 bases, with 14 bases lying between them. The CDR3 has 16 amino acids. In germline, CDR1 is LGHNA, CDR2 YSLEER. The CDR3 sequence is CASSQARTRGYNEQFF. CDR3 coding DNA: TGCGCCAGCAGCCAAGCTAGGACTAGGGGGTACAATGAGCAGTTCTTC.

This clone was recorded once. The chain couples TRBV28 to TRBJ1-1; D is uncertain. The CDR3 sequence is 14 residues long. Germline CDR1 reads MDHEN; CDR2 reads SYDVKM. V was cut by 7 bases and J by 3 bases, with 15 bases left in between. CDR3 protein: CASTPGGLYTEAFF. CDR3 nucleotides: TGTGCCAGCACTCCCGGCGGATTGTACACTGAAGCTTTCTTT.

The chain carries TRBV7-3 and TRBJ2-3, with D maybe TRBD2 (5 bases). Germline values: CDR1 SGHTA, CDR2 FQGTGA. The V end lost 1 base, the J end lost 1 base, and 6 bases lay between the germline ends. The CDR3 length is 14 residues. The CDR3 region has the DNA TGTGCCAGCAGCTTAAGTAGCGGCACAGATACGCAGTATTTT. It encodes CASSLSSGTDTQYF. The variable domain in full, completed from reference TRBV7-3 and TRBJ2-3, reads GAGVSQTPSNKVTEKGKYVELRCDPISGHTALYWYRQSLGQGPEFLIYFQGTGAADDSGLPNDRFFAVRPEGSVSTLKIQRTERGDSAVYLCASSLSSGTDTQYFGPGTRLTVL.

The rearrangement joins TRBV7-6 to TRBJ2-1; possible D gene TRBD2, 5 bases. Germline V gene lookup returns CDR1 SGHVS and CDR2 FNYEAQ. The CDR3 runs 16 residues. Trimming shortened V by 6 bases and J by 3 bases, and 18 bases separated the two germline ends. The chain's CDR3 is CASSPPLRVLYNEQFF. For the CDR3, the DNA is TGTGCCAGCAGTCCCCCCCTGCGGGTTCTCTACAATGAGCAGTTCTTC.

The chain is built from TRBV4-3 and TRBJ2-7; no definite D call. There are 15 residues in the CDR3. CDR1 LGHNA and CDR2 YSLEER come from the germline V gene. Trimming took 0 bases from V and 6 from J, leaving 15 bases between them. CDR3 protein: CASSQDRRVFGEQYF. CDR3 nucleotides: TGCGCCAGCAGCCAAGATCGTCGCGTTTTTGGCGAGCAGTACTTC.

This chain uses TRBV20-1 with TRBJ2-7; 7 nucleotides match TRBD2. The CDR3 contains 11 residues. The V and J ends lost 8 bases and 6 bases, in that order; junction bases with no gene match: 7. CDR1 and CDR2 (germline): DFQATT, SNEGSKA (reference sequence). CDR3 amino acids: CSYVGGSEQYF. In DNA form, the CDR3 reads TGCAGTTATGTGGGGGGGAGCGAGCAGTACTTC.

In the case of this clone: The sample holds other DNA sequences that translate to the same CDR3. The gene calls are TRBV6-1 and TRBJ1-4; a weak D match, TRBD1 (5 bases). Germline assignment: CDR1 MNHNS and CDR2 SASEGT. The V and J ends lost 3 bases and 7 bases respectively, with 9 bases between them. The CDR3 length is 13 residues. The CDR3 coding sequence is TGTGCCAGCAGTGAGACGGGGACTGAAAAACTGTTTTTT. Protein sequence: CASSETGTEKLFF.

On this clone: The DNA is omitted, as the CDR3 cannot be located on it reliably, and the CDR3 follows TCRdb's listing. The genes are TRBV7-9 and TRBJ1-3. The CDR3 contains 17 residues when both ends are counted. Germline values: CDR1 SEHNR, CDR2 FQNEAQ (reference sequence). This CDR3 is CASSDRLSGPSGNTIYF.

The chain employs TRBV5-5 and TRBJ1-2; D unclear. Trimming pared 5 bases from V and 6 bases from J, leaving 14 bases between. The CDR3 loop spans 13 amino acids. The germline gives CDR1 SGHKS, CDR2 YYEKEE (reference sequence). CDR3 nucleotides: TGTGCCAGCAGTCCACTCCGGGAGAATGGCTACACCTTC. Translating gives CASSPLRENGYTF.

CDR3 nucleotides: TGTGCCAGCAGCTTAAGCCCGATCGCCTACAATGAGCAGTTCTTC. It codes for CASSLSPIAYNEQFF. V is TRBV7-6 and J is TRBJ2-1, with D uncertain. With 2 bases removed from V and 2 bases from J, the gap between germline ends came to 10 bases. The CDR3 is 15 residues long. From germline, CDR1 is SGHVS and CDR2 FNYEAQ.